This T cell receptor beta chain was observed in a study of regulatory T cells in long-lasting Graves disease. General study findings and limits: Persistent patients had more shared public clonotypes (about 2,800) than new patients (approximately 970).

Time point given: newly diagnosed GD, antithyroid drugs for less than 3 months. RNA extracted from PBMCs served as the sequencing template. At least ten counts were recorded for this clonotype. What it recognizes is unknown. Building of the TCR beta libraries involved iRepertoire HTBI primers and Arm-PCR of CDR3 regions. TCRdb recomputed calls from the multiplex PCR reads with MiXCR, one row per CDR3 protein. The profile shows 400,000 to 550,000 distinct CDR3 sequences, about a sixth of them singletons. The CDR3 spans 14 residues. V lost 5 bases, J lost 2 bases, and 12 bases lay in between. In germline, CDR1 is SGHTA, CDR2 FQGTGA. The data also belong to a second study, concerning T cells in Graves' hyperthyroidism and ophthalmopathy. This second report adds: In the first-round RT-PCR of the TCR CDR3, the HTBI primer set was used.

The TCR sequence derives from a woman younger than 45 with Graves disease. The specimen comprised peripheral blood mononuclear cells (PBMCs), sampled at new diagnosis, from a patient treated with antithyroid drugs. V usage is TRBV7-3 and J usage is TRBJ1-1; D unclear. The CDR3 here is CASSQHGANTEAFF. CDR3 in DNA: TGTGCCAGCAGCCAGCATGGAGCTAACACTGAAGCTTTCTTT.